The 29 T cell receptor beta chains given below trace back to one sample, sequenced in a study of blood T cells in healthy people across ages (dated by TCRdb to between 2015 and 2017). Library construction relied on 5' RACE. The run used an Illumina HiSeq 2500. A second roughly 6 to 12 cycle PCR used a sample-barcoded 5' primer and a J-beta primer mix. TCRdb passed the public sequencing reads through fastp at Q25 and MiXCR, retaining productive beta sequences. For every CDR3 protein sequence, its rows merge into one entry that carries the most common genes and DNA. In all, the sample holds under 800,000 distinct CDR3 sequences, and 21% of those were seen once. The ten largest account for roughly 3.6% of the sample. Sequenced: blood. Receptors originate from a man between 70 and 80 years old in good health.

This clonotype was counted only a few times. The genes are TRBV10-3 and TRBJ2-1, with D perhaps matching TRBD1 (6 bases). The CDR3 is 12 amino acids. CDR1 and CDR2 from the germline V gene are ENHRY and SYGVKD. Trimming removed 5 bases at V and 10 bases at J, with 12 bases between. The CDR3, as DNA: TGTGCCATCAGTTCCTCAGGGGAAGAGCAGTTCTTC. This encodes CAISSSGEEQFF.

This clonotype was picked up a small number of times. The chain has TRBV14 and TRBJ2-7; D is uncertain. There are 14 residues in the CDR3. CDR1 and CDR2 (germline): SGHDN, FVKESK. V was shortened by 1 base and J by 3 bases, with 10 bases between the two germline ends. CDR3 loop: CASSQVEPFYEQYF. In DNA, the CDR3 is TGTGCCAGCAGCCAAGTTGAACCATTCTACGAGCAGTACTTC.

The chain couples TRBV6-2 or TRBV6-3 to TRBJ2-7; TRBD2 might be the D (6 bases). This CDR3 is 13 amino acids long. Germline lookup yields CDR1 MNHEY and CDR2 SVGEGT. The ends were cut back, 5 bases at V and 0 bases at J, with 8 bases in the middle. The CDR3 protein is CASSDGGSYEQYF. The CDR3 bases are TGTGCCAGCAGTGACGGGGGCTCCTACGAGCAGTACTTC.

In this sample, this clonotype turned up a few times. The rearrangement joins TRBV5-6 to TRBJ2-2; D uncertain. Germline values: CDR1 SGHDT, CDR2 YYEEEE. The CDR3 length is 15 residues. The V end lost 4 bases, the J end lost 6 bases, and 16 bases lay between the germline ends. The CDR3 DNA follows: TGTGCCAGCAGCGCGGCCGGGCCCAAGGCCGGGGAGCTGTTTTTT. This encodes CASSAAGPKAGELFF.

The chain carries TRBV5-1 and TRBJ2-1; TRBD2 matches 9 bases. The germline V gene has CDR1 SGHRS and CDR2 YFSETQ. CDR3 length: 16 amino acids. V lost 0 bases to trimming and J lost 6 bases; unmatched junction nucleotides: 7. CDR3: CASSLAGAGGLNEQFF. CDR3 nucleotide sequence: TGCGCCAGCAGCTTGGCGGGAGCGGGAGGTCTCAATGAGCAGTTCTTC.

The rearrangement links TRBV19 to TRBJ2-1, with TRBD1 matching over 7 bases. The germline gives CDR1 LNHDA, CDR2 SQIVND (reference sequence). This CDR3 comprises 14 residues. J was trimmed by 3 bases and V by 7 bases; bases with no gene match: 6. CDR3 in DNA: TGTGCCAGTAATTTAGGGGGCCTCTACAATGAGCAGTTCTTC. Its protein product is CASNLGGLYNEQFF.

The sample holds a few counts of this clonotype. The chain joins TRBV9 to TRBJ2-7, with 12 bases fitting TRBD1. CDR3 length equals 15 residues. Germline CDR1 reads SGDLS; CDR2 reads YYNGEE. V gave up 9 bases and J gave up 4 bases; unmatched junction bases: 11. The CDR3 DNA follows: TGTGCCACCACTATCGGGACAGGGGGCTATTACGAGCAGTACTTC. Its translation: CATTIGTGGYYEQYF.

There are many counts of this clonotype. V is TRBV7-9 and J is TRBJ2-5, with D perhaps TRBD2 (5 bases). The germline CDR1 and CDR2 sequences are SEHNR and FQNEAQ (reference sequence). Trimming left V 6 bases short and J 4 bases short, with 15 bases between. The CDR3 loop spans 14 amino acids. The CDR3 coding sequence is TGTGCCAGCAGTTACCGAGCGGAGCGAGAGACCCAGTACTTC. Its translation: CASSYRAERETQYF.

The chain employs TRBV3-1 and TRBJ2-1; D is ambiguous. The V end was cut by 2 bases, the J end by 0 bases, with 8 bases between. This CDR3 contains 15 residues. Germline-derived CDR1 and CDR2 are LGHDT and YNNKEL (reference sequence). The CDR3 sequence: CASSQSASSYNEQFF. The CDR3 nucleotides read TGTGCCAGCAGCCAAAGCGCAAGCTCCTACAATGAGCAGTTCTTC.

The rearrangement joins TRBV20-1 to TRBJ2-2, with D tentatively TRBD1 (5 bases). The V end lost 0 bases, the J end lost 4 bases, and 15 bases lay between the germline ends. Germline values: CDR1 DFQATT, CDR2 SNEGSKA (reference sequence). This CDR3 contains 16 residues. The CDR3, as DNA: TGCAGTGCTAGAGATTTGAGGCAGGGCCCCACCGGGGAGCTGTTTTTT. It encodes CSARDLRQGPTGELFF.

This clonotype was observed a few times. CDR3 in DNA: TGTGCCAGCAGCTTAAATCGGAGGGGAAATAATGAAAAACTGTTTTTT. It translates to CASSLNRRGNNEKLFF. The chain combines TRBV7-8 with TRBJ1-4; weak D call: TRBD1 (5 bases). V was pared by 2 bases and J by 4 bases, with 14 bases between. The CDR3 consists of 16 residues. Germline V lookup: CDR1 SGHVS, CDR2 FQNEAQ.

Worth noting for this clonotype: A much larger clone differs by one base, so this may be a read error. This rearrangement joins TRBV7-2 to TRBJ2-5, with TRBD2 matching 9 bases. Looked up from germline, CDR1 is SGHTA and CDR2 is FQGNSA. The CDR3 runs 17 residues. Trimming removed 5 bases from V and 4 bases from J; junction bases left unmatched: 14. CDR3 sequence: CASSLTRLSGSTETQYF. The CDR3 DNA reads TGTGCCAGCAGCCTAACCAGGCTTAGCGGGAGTACAGAGACCCAGTACTTC.

Only a few counts were recorded for this clonotype. This chain connects TRBV6-5 to TRBJ1-3; D gene ambiguous. This CDR3 has 14 amino acids. With 6 bases removed from V and 0 bases from J, the gap between germline ends came to 9 bases. Germline CDR1 and CDR2: MNHEY and SVGAGI. CDR3: CASRAAASGNTIYF. In DNA, the CDR3 is TGTGCCAGCAGAGCGGCGGCCTCTGGAAACACCATATATTTT.

J is TRBJ2-5 and V is TRBV20-1, with a weak D call TRBD1 (5 bases). CDR3 length equals 14 residues. The V gene's germline CDR1 is DFQATT and CDR2 SNEGSKA (reference sequence). The V end was cut by 3 bases, the J end by 2 bases, with 13 bases between. The CDR3 sequence is CSASNRQRQETQYF. The DNA of the CDR3 is TGCAGTGCTAGCAACCGACAGCGACAAGAGACCCAGTACTTC.

This clonotype has at least ten counts. The rearrangement uses TRBV29-1 and TRBJ2-1, with 7 bases fitting TRBD2. This CDR3 is built from 12 residues. V gave up 7 bases and J gave up 6 bases; unmatched junction bases: 6. The germline CDR1 and CDR2 sequences are SQVTM and ANQGSEA. The CDR3 region is CSGAPSGNEQFF. CDR3 in DNA: TGCAGCGGTGCCCCTAGCGGCAATGAGCAGTTCTTC.

V usage is TRBV29-1 and J usage is TRBJ2-1; 9 bases agree with TRBD2. Trimming removed 6 bases from V and 10 bases from J; junction bases left unmatched: 13. The CDR3 spans 14 residues. Germline CDR1 reads SQVTM; CDR2 reads ANQGSEA. This chain's CDR3 is CSVRASGLAVEQFF. CDR3 bases: TGCAGCGTGCGAGCGTCGGGACTAGCCGTAGAGCAGTTCTTC.

This clonotype came up a few times. V usage is TRBV12-3 or TRBV12-4 and J usage is TRBJ2-1; a weak D match, TRBD2 (5 bases). This CDR3 has 12 residues. V lost 4 bases, J lost 5 bases, and 6 bases lay in between. The CDR3 here is CASSSGDNEQFF. As DNA, the CDR3 is TGTGCCAGCAGTTCCGGGGACAATGAGCAGTTCTTC.

This clonotype has just a few counts. The chain carries TRBV4-1 and TRBJ1-2, with D maybe TRBD1 (5 bases). Between the trimmed V and J ends, which lost 0 bases and 8 bases, there was a span of 10 bases. Germline CDR1 reads MGHRA; CDR2 reads YSYEKL. This CDR3 has 13 residues. DNA of the CDR3: TGCGCCAGCAGCCAAGAGGGGGTACGGGGCTACACCTTC. It specifies CASSQEGVRGYTF.

This clonotype came up a few times. V is TRBV4-2 and J is TRBJ2-3; D is possibly TRBD2 (6 bases). Germline V gene sequence: CDR1 LGHNA, CDR2 YNFKEQ. The CDR3 is 15 residues long. V was trimmed by 0 bases and J by 7 bases, leaving 14 bases between them. DNA of the CDR3: TGTGCCAGCAGCCAAGAACCCCTAGCGCGAAATACGCAGTATTTT. This encodes CASSQEPLARNTQYF.

This chain uses TRBV2 with TRBJ2-7; a weak D match, TRBD2 (6 bases). Trimming cost V 6 bases and J 5 bases, with 14 bases left between them. The CDR3 consists of 13 residues. Germline V lookup: CDR1 SNHLY, CDR2 FYNNEI. Here the CDR3 DNA reads TGTGCCAGCAGCGCTACCGGGGGACACGAGCAGTACTTC. Translated, it gives CASSATGGHEQYF. Variable domain in full (rest from reference TRBV2 and TRBJ2-7): EPEVTQTPSHQVTQMGQEVILRCVPISNHLYFYWYRQILGQKVEFLVSFYNNEISEKSEIFDDQFSVERPDGSNFTLKIRSTKLEDSAMYFCASSATGGHEQYFGPGTRLTVT.

The chain couples TRBV13 to TRBJ2-2, with TRBD1 matching 12 bases. Germline V gene lookup returns CDR1 PRHDT and CDR2 FYEKMQ (reference sequence). Trimming at V came to 7 bases and at J to 5 bases, leaving 5 bases not matched to a gene. The CDR3 sequence is 15 residues long. The CDR3 is CASTSGQGATGELFF. The CDR3 DNA is TGTGCCAGCACCTCGGGACAGGGGGCAACCGGGGAGCTGTTTTTT.

This clonotype was counted a few times. This chain links TRBV11-2 with TRBJ1-6; 9 nucleotides agree with TRBD1. Per the germline V gene, CDR1 is SGHAT and CDR2 is FQNNGV. This CDR3 spans 15 amino acids. The ends lost 5 bases at V and 8 bases at J; junction bases unmatched: 7. This chain's CDR3 is CASSLPGQGDSPLHF. The CDR3 region has the DNA TGTGCCAGCAGCCTCCCGGGACAGGGCGATTCACCCCTCCACTTT. Combining the CDR3 with reference TRBV11-2 and TRBJ1-6 gives the whole variable domain EAGVAQSPRYKIIEKRQSVAFWCNPISGHATLYWYQQILGQGPKLLIQFQNNGVVDDSQLPKDRFSAERLKGVDSTLKIQPAKLEDSAVYLCASSLPGQGDSPLHFGNGTRLTVT.

This clonotype came up a few times. The chain joins TRBV2 to TRBJ2-6, with a weak D call TRBD1 (5 bases). Trimming removed 8 bases from V and 2 bases from J, with 13 bases in between. CDR3 length: 15 amino acids. Germline lookup yields CDR1 SNHLY and CDR2 FYNNEI. The CDR3 region is CASGREEAGANVLTF. The CDR3 nucleotides read TGTGCCAGCGGCAGGGAAGAAGCTGGGGCCAACGTCCTGACTTTC.

This clonotype was detected only a few times. The V gene is TRBV28, the J gene TRBJ2-7, with 7 bases aligning to TRBD1. The CDR3 has 16 residues. Looked up from germline, CDR1 is MDHEN and CDR2 is SYDVKM. J gave up 4 bases and V 7 bases, and 16 bases lay outside the gene matches. The CDR3 reads CASTNPRTGGRYEQYF. The CDR3 DNA follows: TGTGCCAGCACCAACCCCCGGACAGGTGGAAGGTACGAGCAGTACTTC. Combining the CDR3 with reference TRBV28 and TRBJ2-7 gives the whole variable domain DVKVTQSSRYLVKRTGEKVFLECVQDMDHENMFWYRQDPGLGLRLIYFSYDVKMKEKGDIPEGYSVSREKKERFSLILESASTNQTSMYLCASTNPRTGGRYEQYFGPGTRLTVT.

This clonotype was detected only a few times. This chain joins TRBV6-2 or TRBV6-3 and TRBJ2-7, with unresolved D. CDR3 length: 11 amino acids. Trimming removed 6 bases from V and 5 bases from J, with 8 bases in between. Germline-derived CDR1 and CDR2 are MNHEY and SVGEGT. This chain's CDR3 is CASSPQNEQYF. CDR3 nucleotides: TGTGCCAGCAGCCCTCAGAACGAGCAGTACTTC.

J is TRBJ2-3 and V is TRBV20-1, with unresolved D. V was clipped by 0 bases and J by 2 bases, with 12 bases between them. The CDR3 is made up of 15 amino acids. From germline, CDR1 is DFQATT and CDR2 SNEGSKA (reference sequence). The CDR3 region has the DNA TGCAGTGCTAGAGATCTGAAATGGACCACAGATACGCAGTATTTT. This encodes CSARDLKWTTDTQYF.

J is TRBJ2-1 and V is TRBV6-5; the match to TRBD1 covers 8 bases. The CDR3 is made up of 16 amino acids. The V gene's germline CDR1 is MNHEY and CDR2 SVGAGI. Losses at the gene ends were 2 bases for V and 4 bases for J; bases not matched to a gene: 7. CDR3 in DNA: TGTGCCAGCAGTTACAAGGACAGGGTGCCTTACAATGAGCAGTTCTTC. It specifies CASSYKDRVPYNEQFF.

The V gene is TRBV5-1, the J gene TRBJ2-4; D call uncertain. Germline lookup yields CDR1 SGHRS and CDR2 YFSETQ. Deletions cut 5 bases from V and 0 bases from J, with 12 bases between. There are 15 residues in the CDR3. The CDR3 DNA is TGCGCCAGCAGTTCGGGTTCTATAGCCAAAAACATTCAGTACTTC. Translating it yields CASSSGSIAKNIQYF.

V is TRBV5-1 and J is TRBJ2-2, with D possibly matching TRBD1 (5 bases). Trimming left V 4 bases short and J 5 bases short, with 15 bases between. The germline gives CDR1 SGHRS, CDR2 YFSETQ. The CDR3 contains 15 residues. The CDR3 nucleotides read TGCGCCAGCAGCGGCTCAGGCGCAGGGACCGGGGAGCTGTTTTTT. Translating it yields CASSGSGAGTGELFF.